Listed below are T cell receptor beta chains from one sample, sequenced in a study of T cells expressing NK-cell markers. TCRdb reprocessed the 5' RACE reads and keeps a single row for each CDR3 protein, giving no DNA. The sample has 5,500 to 8,500 distinct CDR3 sequences; the top ten hold about 60%. The sequenced sample was blood T cells: a sorted CD56 or NKG2C T cell subset, CD4+ or CD8+ T cells, or bulk PBMC T cells (not recorded which). These receptors originate from a man aged 18-75 years in good health. The CDR3 runs from the conserved cysteine through the conserved F or W. For some rows the clone size is stated as once, few or many, or as a class when expanded; others skip it.

V: TRBV5-1
J: TRBJ1-1
size: NA
CDR3: CASSLIANRMNAEAFF

V: TRBV4-2
J: TRBJ2-5
size: NA
CDR3: CASSQGRVGEGEETQYF

V: TRBV4-2
J: TRBJ2-7
size: NA
CDR3: CASSQKTDYYEQYF

V: TRBV6-1
J: TRBJ2-7
size: NA
CDR3: CASSVTSGGADEQYF

V: TRBV20-1
J: TRBJ1-5
size: NA
CDR3: CSVTGQGEHQPQHF

V: TRBV6-4
J: TRBJ2-1
size: NA
CDR3: CASSVGSEGNEQFF

V: TRBV12-3/TRBV12-4
J: TRBJ2-7
size: NA
CDR3: CASSPMTGSYEQYF

V: TRBV6-1
J: TRBJ2-7
size: NA
CDR3: CAIQTSGGSSYEQYF

V: TRBV7-2
J: TRBJ2-5
size: NA
CDR3: CASSLAPAGVTKTQYF

V: TRBV6-2/TRBV6-3
J: TRBJ1-2
size: NA
CDR3: CASRRIEGSGYTF

V: TRBV12-3/TRBV12-4
J: TRBJ2-2
size: NA
CDR3: CASSLGAHRELFF

V: TRBV12-3/TRBV12-4
J: TRBJ1-2
size: NA
CDR3: CASSLSGDYGYTF

V: TRBV20-1
J: TRBJ1-6
size: NA
CDR3: CSARQGRGDNSPLHF

V: TRBV2
J: TRBJ2-7
size: NA
CDR3: CASSDTQGPVYEQYF

V: TRBV20-1
J: TRBJ2-5
size: NA
CDR3: CSARGDTLGETQYF

V: TRBV10-2
J: TRBJ2-3
size: NA
CDR3: CASSAGESYDTQYF

V: TRBV28
J: TRBJ2-3
size: NA
CDR3: CASSLGERGGPKDTQYF

V: TRBV6-1
J: TRBJ1-5
size: NA
CDR3: CASSEEMGQGHQPQHF

V: TRBV12-3/TRBV12-4
J: TRBJ2-5
size: NA
CDR3: CASSFWSGGLGETQYF

V: TRBV6-2/TRBV6-3
J: TRBJ2-7
size: NA
CDR3: CASRPAGTGVNEQYF

V: TRBV24-1
J: TRBJ2-5
size: NA
CDR3: CATSEHMDQETQYF

V: TRBV5-8
J: TRBJ2-5
size: NA
CDR3: CASSSPHLGQFEETQYF

V: TRBV7-2
J: TRBJ2-3
size: medium-sized
CDR3: CASSRPSVATDTQYF

V: TRBV16
J: TRBJ2-7
size: NA
CDR3: CASSQSGEQYF

V: TRBV18
J: TRBJ1-3
size: NA
CDR3: CASSTGIGNTIYF

V: TRBV7-9
J: TRBJ2-1
size: medium-sized
CDR3: CASSLWGPSVEQFF

V: TRBV20-1
J: TRBJ1-1
size: NA
CDR3: CSADRGLNTEAFF

V: TRBV29-1
J: TRBJ2-3
size: NA
CDR3: CSVEEVGRTEFNTQYF

V: TRBV4-1
J: TRBJ2-6
size: NA
CDR3: CASSQTGGANVLTF

V: TRBV6-5
J: TRBJ1-1
size: NA
CDR3: CASSYGRNTEAFF

V: TRBV28
J: TRBJ2-2
size: NA
CDR3: CATSLRQTTGELFF

V: TRBV12-5
J: TRBJ2-3
size: NA
CDR3: CASGFTDATDTQYF

V: TRBV6-1
J: TRBJ1-5
size: NA
CDR3: CASSRHRSNQPQHF

V: TRBV4-1
J: TRBJ1-2
size: NA
CDR3: CASSPPTGDYYGYTF

V: TRBV7-8
J: TRBJ1-4
size: NA
CDR3: CASSSPLGEKLFF

V: TRBV6-4
J: TRBJ2-1
size: NA
CDR3: CASSDMAGSYNEQFF

V: TRBV6-4
J: TRBJ2-5
size: NA
CDR3: CASSVQGDQETQYF

V: TRBV6-5
J: TRBJ2-5
size: NA
CDR3: CASRFGRETQYF

V: TRBV20-1
J: TRBJ1-1
size: NA
CDR3: CSARVGGGETEAFF

V: TRBV6-6
J: TRBJ2-5
size: NA
CDR3: CASRRQGQETQYF

V: TRBV6-1
J: TRBJ2-1
size: NA
CDR3: CASTTGTGEYNEQFF

V: TRBV3-1
J: TRBJ2-1
size: NA
CDR3: CASSHYSGGTYNEQFF

V: TRBV19
J: TRBJ2-1
size: NA
CDR3: CASSRTEDVNEQFF

V: TRBV4-2
J: TRBJ2-7
size: NA
CDR3: CASSQQTSGGADEQYF

V: TRBV20-1
J: TRBJ2-7
size: NA
CDR3: CSAGKTSGIYEQYF

V: TRBV6-5
J: TRBJ2-1
size: medium-sized
CDR3: CASSFLAGDNNEQFF

V: TRBV7-9
J: TRBJ1-6
size: NA
CDR3: CASSLEAGANSPLHF

V: TRBV6-4
J: TRBJ2-2
size: NA
CDR3: CASSEIFGTSTGELFF

V: TRBV4-1
J: TRBJ1-1
size: NA
CDR3: CASSHDRTRSNKAEAFF

V: TRBV24-1
J: TRBJ2-2
size: NA
CDR3: CATSDLSLTSGELFF

V: TRBV2
J: TRBJ1-2
size: NA
CDR3: CASSRTGVANYGYTF

V: TRBV6-4
J: TRBJ2-1
size: medium-sized
CDR3: CASSLSGESSNEQFF

V: TRBV7-2
J: TRBJ2-3
size: NA
CDR3: CASSLLNGGAQDTQYF

V: TRBV6-1
J: TRBJ2-7
size: NA
CDR3: CASSESEDRADEQYF

V: TRBV5-4
J: TRBJ2-3
size: NA
CDR3: CASSRTSGYTDTQYF

V: TRBV24-1
J: TRBJ2-5
size: NA
CDR3: CATSDRLAGLETQYF

V: TRBV6-1
J: TRBJ1-6
size: NA
CDR3: CASSLVIGLPNSPLHF

V: TRBV6-5
J: TRBJ2-1
size: NA
CDR3: CASSLGLETLNEQFF

V: TRBV10-1
J: TRBJ2-1
size: NA
CDR3: CASSETSGGVYNEQFF

V: TRBV5-5
J: TRBJ2-7
size: NA
CDR3: CASRGAEGAYNYEQYF